This TCR beta chain was observed in a study of blood T cell repertoires in COVID-19. The CDR3 is made up of 17 amino acids. In germline, CDR1 is LNHNV, CDR2 YYDKDF (reference sequence). V trimming: 6 bases; J trimming: 0 bases; junction bases outside the gene matches: 6. Assay used: immunoSEQ multiplex PCR; TCRdb lists only in-frame clones, some missing. The table has around 130,000 clones, approximately 80% seen once. What was sequenced was peripheral blood. V is TRBV15 and J is TRBJ2-6; 9 nucleotides match TRBD1. The sequence was obtained from a woman aged 55-69 years with acute or convalescent COVID-19. Here the CDR3 reads CATRGQGLLSGANVLTF. The CDR3 DNA is TGTGCCACCAGGGGACAGGGCCTACTCTCTGGGGCCAACGTCCTGACTTTC.